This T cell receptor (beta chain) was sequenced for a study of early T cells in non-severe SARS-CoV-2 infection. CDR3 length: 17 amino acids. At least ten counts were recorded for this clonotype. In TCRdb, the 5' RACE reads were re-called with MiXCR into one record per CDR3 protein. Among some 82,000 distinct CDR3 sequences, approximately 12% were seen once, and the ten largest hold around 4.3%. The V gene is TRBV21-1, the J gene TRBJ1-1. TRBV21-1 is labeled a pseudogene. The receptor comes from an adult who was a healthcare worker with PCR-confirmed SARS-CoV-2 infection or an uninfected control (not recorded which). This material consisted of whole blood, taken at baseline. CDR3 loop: CASSPDRGVREDTEAFF. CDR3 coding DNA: TGTGCCAGCAGCCCGGACCGTGGCGTAAGGGAAGACACTGAAGCTTTCTTT.